Reported below is one TCR beta chain. The TCR library protocol was used to attach unique molecular identifiers. These identifiers were attached to individual cDNA molecules. TCRdb re-derived calls from the 5' RACE reads in MiXCR, one entry per CDR3 protein. The sample carries about 60,000 distinct CDR3 sequences, approximately 5.6% recorded once. The sample comes from a study of early T cells in non-severe SARS-CoV-2 infection. Study overall: The study sequenced bulk RNA from unsorted whole blood, with chains unpaired.

This CDR3 contains 13 residues. Trimming shortened V by 6 bases and J by 2 bases, and 13 bases separated the two germline ends. Germline CDR1 is DFQATT and CDR2 is SNEGSKA (reference sequence). The TCR was taken from an adult who was a healthcare worker with PCR-confirmed SARS-CoV-2 infection or an uninfected control (not recorded which). Sequenced input: whole blood. This chain joins TRBV20-1 and TRBJ2-5; perhaps TRBD2 as D (5 bases). The CDR3 nucleotides are TGCAGTGCCCGAAGCGGATCGCAAGAGACCCAGTACTTC. Translating it yields CSARSGSQETQYF.